This entry lists 20 T cell receptor beta chains sequenced from one sample in a study of CD8+ T cells in alopecia areata. Isolated RNA was reverse transcribed into cDNA used as the sequencing template. Method: immunoSEQ multiplex PCR; TCRdb's copy keeps in-frame clones and lacks some. The data hold roughly 170,000 clones, with approximately 59% observed a single time. This sample comprised CD4+ T cells sorted from blood, obtained at week 0. These receptors were obtained from a human donor with alopecia areata.

The CDR3 loop is CSVEDGRGALYEQFF. CDR3 nucleotide sequence: TGCAGCGTTGAAGATGGGCGGGGGGCGCTATATGAGCAGTTCTTC. This chain connects TRBV29-1 to TRBJ2-1, with TRBD2 matching over 8 bases. Germline V CDR1 and CDR2: SQVTM, ANQGSEA. J lost 8 bases, V lost 0 bases, and 9 bases had no gene match. The CDR3 has 15 amino acids.

J is TRBJ1-1 and V is TRBV29-1, with 7 nucleotides matching TRBD1. This CDR3 has 13 residues. CDR1 is SQVTM and CDR2 is ANQGSEA in the germline V gene. V shed 5 bases, J shed 4 bases, and the junction held 7 bases outside the gene matches. CDR3 in DNA: TGCAGCGTTCAGGGGGTTGGAGGCACTGAAGCTTTCTTT. Its protein is CSVQGVGGTEAFF.

This chain joins TRBV23-1 and TRBJ2-7; no reliable D call. TRBV23-1 is assigned to the ORF class and has an uncertain function. Trimming took 4 bases from V and 3 from J, leaving 16 bases between them. This CDR3 contains 15 residues. The CDR3 DNA follows: TGCGCCAGCAGTCTAGGCCTGAGGAACCGCTACGAGCAGTACTTC. Translating gives CASSLGLRNRYEQYF.

This rearrangement joins TRBV5-4 to TRBJ2-5; D call uncertain. CDR3 length: 15 residues. Trimming shortened V by 5 bases and J by 2 bases, and 16 bases separated the two germline ends. The germline gives CDR1 SGHNT, CDR2 YYREEE (reference sequence). DNA of the CDR3: TGTGCCAGCAGGGTCGCGCCGCAGAAACAAGAGACCCAGTACTTC. Translation: CASRVAPQKQETQYF.

This chain uses TRBV29-1 with TRBJ1-1; a weak D match, TRBD1 (6 bases). V lost 6 bases to trimming and J lost 4 bases, with 15 bases between them. From germline, CDR1 is SQVTM and CDR2 ANQGSEA. The CDR3 is 13 residues long. CDR3 DNA: TGCAGCGTGGTAAGGACAGATGGCACTGAAGCTTTCTTT. Translation gives CSVVRTDGTEAFF. The full variable domain, its missing parts supplied by reference TRBV29-1 and TRBJ1-1, is SAVISQKPSRDICQRGTSLTIQCQVDSQVTMMFWYRQQPGQSLTLIATANQGSEATYESGFVIDKFPISRPNLTFSTLTVSNMSPEDSSIYLCSVVRTDGTEAFFGQGTRLTVV.

V is TRBV29-1 and J is TRBJ1-2, with D possibly matching TRBD1 (5 bases). V was clipped by 3 bases and J by 6 bases, with 8 bases between them. CDR3 length: 11 amino acids. The V gene's germline CDR1 is SQVTM and CDR2 ANQGSEA. The CDR3 reads CSVDREDGYTF. CDR3 DNA: TGCAGCGTTGACAGGGAGGATGGCTACACCTTC.

The chain carries TRBV15 and TRBJ1-2, with 8 bases fitting TRBD1. CDR3 length equals 16 residues. After removal of 0 bases from V and 3 bases from J, the junction contained 6 bases not matched to a gene. In germline, CDR1 is LNHNV, CDR2 YYDKDF (reference sequence). The CDR3 coding sequence is TGTGCCACCAGCAGAGATCGAAAGACAGGGGACTATGGCTACACCTTC. It translates to CATSRDRKTGDYGYTF.

The V gene is TRBV27, the J gene TRBJ1-3; D unresolved. The V and J ends lost 3 bases and 0 bases respectively, with 18 bases between them. The CDR3 sequence is 18 residues long. The germline CDR1 and CDR2 sequences are MNHEY and SMNVEV (reference sequence). CDR3 DNA: TGTGCCAGCAGTTTCCGACTAGAAGACGGAAACTCTGGAAACACCATATATTTT. Encoded protein: CASSFRLEDGNSGNTIYF.

The rearrangement links TRBV29-1 to TRBJ2-3, with D maybe TRBD2 (7 bases). Trimming removed 8 bases at V and 0 bases at J, with 12 bases between. The CDR3 length is 13 residues. Germline CDR1 reads SQVTM; CDR2 reads ANQGSEA. CDR3 in amino acids: CSSGGRSTDTQYF. CDR3 sequence (DNA): TGCAGCTCCGGGGGGCGTAGCACAGATACGCAGTATTTT.

This clone occurred a few times. The V call is TRBV11-2, the J call TRBJ2-5, with unresolved D. Germline V gene data show CDR1 as SGHAT and CDR2 as FQNNGV. V lost 3 bases to trimming and J lost 3 bases, with 2 bases between them. The length of the CDR3 is 11 residues. The CDR3 spells CASSFEETQYF. As DNA, the CDR3 is TGTGCCAGCAGCTTCGAAGAGACCCAGTACTTC.

Notes on this clone: Distinct nucleotide sequences in the sample also encode this CDR3. The rearrangement joins TRBV5-1 to TRBJ2-2; D not resolved. V gave up 4 bases and J gave up 2 bases, with 0 bases separating them. CDR3 length: 11 residues. The V gene's germline CDR1 is SGHRS and CDR2 YFSETQ. The CDR3 loop reads CASSNTGELFF. The DNA of the CDR3 is TGCGCCAGCAGCAACACCGGGGAGCTGTTTTTT.

This chain connects TRBV29-1 to TRBJ2-7, with TRBD1 matching over 7 bases. The V gene's germline CDR1 is SQVTM and CDR2 ANQGSEA. The V segment lost 7 bases and the J segment 6 bases; nucleotides outside the gene matches: 12. The CDR3 is 13 residues long. The CDR3 DNA reads TGCAGCGCAGGACAGGCCGTAAACGGCGAGCAGTACTTC. Translation: CSAGQAVNGEQYF.

CDR3 sequence reads: CASSQGRAADTQYF. The CDR3 bases are TGTGCCAGCAGCCAAGGGAGGGCTGCAGATACGCAGTATTTT. V and J are TRBV14 and TRBJ2-3, with D perhaps matching TRBD2 (6 bases). Trimming shortened V by 1 base and J by 4 bases, and 9 bases separated the two germline ends. Per germline, CDR1 SGHDN and CDR2 FVKESK. CDR3 length: 14 residues.

This rearrangement joins TRBV5-4 to TRBJ2-7; 9 bases agree with TRBD1. The V gene end was trimmed by 0 bases and the J gene end by 3 bases; junction bases not matched to a gene: 7. Germline assignment: CDR1 SGHNT and CDR2 YYREEE (reference sequence). This CDR3 region has 16 residues. In DNA, the CDR3 is TGTGCCAGCAGCTTGGGAGGCACAGGGGGCTACTACGAGCAGTACTTC. It yields the protein CASSLGGTGGYYEQYF.

The chain joins TRBV4-2 to TRBJ2-2, with D tentatively TRBD2 (7 bases). Trimming removed 1 base at V and 6 bases at J, with 12 bases between. Per germline, CDR1 LGHNA and CDR2 YNFKEQ. This CDR3 comprises 15 residues. CDR3 loop: CASSQGGGEPGELFF. In DNA form, the CDR3 reads TGTGCCAGCAGCCAAGGGGGGGGCGAACCCGGGGAGCTGTTTTTT.

The V and J genes are TRBV11-3 and TRBJ2-3; 8 nucleotides align to TRBD1. This CDR3 is built from 15 residues. Germline V lookup: CDR1 SGHNT, CDR2 YENEEA. The trim removed 5 bases at V and 5 bases at J, leaving 9 bases unmatched. The CDR3 spells CASSGRQGRGDTQYF. The CDR3 DNA is TGTGCCAGCAGCGGCCGACAGGGGCGGGGAGATACGCAGTATTTT.

The J gene is TRBJ2-5, the V gene TRBV29-1; tentatively, D is TRBD1 or TRBD2 (7 bases each). V was trimmed by 6 bases and J by 4 bases, leaving 12 bases between them. The CDR3 loop spans 12 amino acids. Germline V gene lookup returns CDR1 SQVTM and CDR2 ANQGSEA. The CDR3 sequence is CSVTGEGETQYF. CDR3 DNA: TGCAGCGTCACAGGGGAGGGAGAGACCCAGTACTTC.

This clone has just a few counts. V and J are TRBV2 and TRBJ1-2; 11 bases line up with TRBD1. Germline lookup yields CDR1 SNHLY and CDR2 FYNNEI. The CDR3 consists of 14 residues. With 7 bases clipped from V and 4 bases from J, the junction kept 5 bases outside the gene matches. CDR3 protein: CASNGGQGAYGYTF. In DNA, the CDR3 is TGTGCCAGCAATGGAGGACAGGGGGCCTATGGCTACACCTTC.

This chain links TRBV29-1 with TRBJ2-7, with D possibly being TRBD2 (5 bases). V shed 7 bases and J shed 3 bases, with 19 bases lying between them. Per the germline V gene, CDR1 is SQVTM and CDR2 is ANQGSEA. This CDR3 has 14 residues. This chain's CDR3 is CSGHRLGSSYEQYF. The CDR3 bases are TGCAGCGGGCATCGGCTGGGGAGCAGCTACGAGCAGTACTTC.

V is TRBV30 and J is TRBJ1-6; TRBD1 matches at 8 bases. The CDR3 runs to 12 residues. Trimming cost V 5 bases and J 9 bases; bases outside gene matches: 3. Germline V CDR1 and CDR2: GTSNPN, SVGIG (reference sequence). The CDR3 is CAWGQGGSPLHF. The CDR3 coding sequence is TGTGCCTGGGGACAGGGTGGTTCACCCCTCCACTTT. Full variable domain (remainder filled in from reference TRBV30 and TRBJ1-6): SQTIHQWPATLVQPVGSPLSLECTVEGTSNPNLYWYRQAAGRGLQLLFYSVGIGQISSEVPQNLSASRPQDRQFILSSKKLLLSDSGFYLCAWGQGGSPLHFGNGTRLTVT.